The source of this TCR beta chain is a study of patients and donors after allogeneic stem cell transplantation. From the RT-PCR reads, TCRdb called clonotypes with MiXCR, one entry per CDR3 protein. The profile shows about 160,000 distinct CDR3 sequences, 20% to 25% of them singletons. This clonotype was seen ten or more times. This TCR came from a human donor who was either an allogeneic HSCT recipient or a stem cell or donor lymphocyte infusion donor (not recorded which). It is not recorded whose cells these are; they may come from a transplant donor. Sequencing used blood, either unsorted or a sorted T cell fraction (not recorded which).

This chain's CDR3 is CASSPMNTEAFF. The CDR3 DNA follows: TGTGCCTCTTCACCTATGAACACTGAAGCTTTCTTT. J is TRBJ1-1 and V is TRBV10-3; the D is unclear. The CDR3 length is 12 residues. Trimming pared 11 bases from V and 0 bases from J, leaving 10 bases between. Germline assignment: CDR1 ENHRY and CDR2 SYGVKD.